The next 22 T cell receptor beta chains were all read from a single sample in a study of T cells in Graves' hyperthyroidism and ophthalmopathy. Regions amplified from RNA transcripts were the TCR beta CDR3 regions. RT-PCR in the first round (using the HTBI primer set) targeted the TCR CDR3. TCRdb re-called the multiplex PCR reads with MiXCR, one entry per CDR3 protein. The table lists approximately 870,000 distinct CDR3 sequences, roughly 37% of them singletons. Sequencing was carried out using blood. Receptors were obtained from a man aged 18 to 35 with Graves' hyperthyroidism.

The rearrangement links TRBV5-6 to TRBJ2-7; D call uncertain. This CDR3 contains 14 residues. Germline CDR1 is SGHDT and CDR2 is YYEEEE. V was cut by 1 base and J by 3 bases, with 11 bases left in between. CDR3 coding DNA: TGTGCCAGCAGCTTGAGTCAGAAGTACTACGAGCAGTACTTC. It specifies CASSLSQKYYEQYF. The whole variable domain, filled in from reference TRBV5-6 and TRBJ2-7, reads DAGVTQSPTHLIKTRGQQVTLRCSPKSGHDTVSWYQQALGQGPQFIFQYYEEEERQRGNFPDRFSGHQFPNYSSELNVNALLLGDSALYLCASSLSQKYYEQYFGPGTRLTVT.

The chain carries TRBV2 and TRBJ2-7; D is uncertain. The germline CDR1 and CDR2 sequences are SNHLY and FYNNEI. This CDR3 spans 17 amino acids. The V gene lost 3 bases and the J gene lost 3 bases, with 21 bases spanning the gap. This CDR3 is CASSESGGRYPFYEQYF. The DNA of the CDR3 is TGTGCCAGCAGTGAGTCGGGTGGCCGCTACCCTTTCTACGAGCAGTACTTC.

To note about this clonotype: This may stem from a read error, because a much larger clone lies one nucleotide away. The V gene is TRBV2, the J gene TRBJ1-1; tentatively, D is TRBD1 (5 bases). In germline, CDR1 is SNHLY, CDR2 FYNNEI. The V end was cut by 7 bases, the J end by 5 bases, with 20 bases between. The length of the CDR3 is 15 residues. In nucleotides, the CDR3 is TGTGCCAGCACCGGGGACCCACACGATGGTACTGAAGCTTTCTTT. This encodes CASTGDPHDGTEAFF.

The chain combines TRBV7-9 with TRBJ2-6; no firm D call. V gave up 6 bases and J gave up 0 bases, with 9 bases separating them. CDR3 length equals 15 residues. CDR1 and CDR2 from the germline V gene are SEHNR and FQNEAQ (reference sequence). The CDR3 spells CASRFFYSGANVLTF. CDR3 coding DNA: TGTGCCAGCAGGTTCTTTTACTCTGGGGCCAACGTCCTGACTTTC.

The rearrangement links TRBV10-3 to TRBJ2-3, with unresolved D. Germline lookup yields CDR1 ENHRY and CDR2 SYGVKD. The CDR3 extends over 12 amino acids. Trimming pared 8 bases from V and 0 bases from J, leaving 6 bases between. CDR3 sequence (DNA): TGTGCCATCCGGGCCAGCACAGATACGCAGTATTTT. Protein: CAIRASTDTQYF.

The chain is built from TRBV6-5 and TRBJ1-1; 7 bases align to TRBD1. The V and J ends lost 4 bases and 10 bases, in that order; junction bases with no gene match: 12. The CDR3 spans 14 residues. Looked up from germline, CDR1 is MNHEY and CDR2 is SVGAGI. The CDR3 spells CASSSQGGYEGAFF. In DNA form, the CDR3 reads TGTGCCAGCAGTTCCCAGGGGGGCTATGAGGGAGCTTTCTTT.

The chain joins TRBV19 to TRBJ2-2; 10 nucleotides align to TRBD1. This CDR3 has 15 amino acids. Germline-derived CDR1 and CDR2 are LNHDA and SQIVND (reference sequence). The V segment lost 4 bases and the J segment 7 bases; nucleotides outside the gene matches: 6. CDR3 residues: CASSTGQGGHGELFF. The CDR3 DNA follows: TGTGCCAGTAGTACCGGACAGGGGGGGCACGGGGAGCTGTTTTTT.

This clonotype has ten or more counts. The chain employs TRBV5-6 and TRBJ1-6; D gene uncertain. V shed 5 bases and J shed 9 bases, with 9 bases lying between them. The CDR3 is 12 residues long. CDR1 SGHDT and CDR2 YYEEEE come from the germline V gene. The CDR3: CASSSAVSPLHF. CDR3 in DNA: TGTGCCAGCAGTTCGGCGGTTTCACCCCTCCACTTT.

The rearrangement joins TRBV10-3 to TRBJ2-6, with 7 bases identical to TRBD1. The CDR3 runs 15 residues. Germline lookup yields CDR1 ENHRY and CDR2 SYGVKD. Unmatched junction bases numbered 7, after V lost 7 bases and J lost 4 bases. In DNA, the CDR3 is TGTGCCATCACCGACAGGGACACCGGGGCCAACGTCCTGACTTTC. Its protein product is CAITDRDTGANVLTF.

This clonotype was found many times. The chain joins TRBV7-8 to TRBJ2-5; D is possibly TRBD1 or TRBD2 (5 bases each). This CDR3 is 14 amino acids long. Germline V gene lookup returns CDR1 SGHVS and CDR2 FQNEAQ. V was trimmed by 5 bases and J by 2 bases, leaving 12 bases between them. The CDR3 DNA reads TGTGCCAGCAGCCCCGGGACGCCACAAGAGACCCAGTACTTC. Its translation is CASSPGTPQETQYF.

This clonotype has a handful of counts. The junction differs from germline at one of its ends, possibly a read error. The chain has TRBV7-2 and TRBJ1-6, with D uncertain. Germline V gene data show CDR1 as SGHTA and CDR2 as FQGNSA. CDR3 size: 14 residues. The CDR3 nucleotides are TGTGCCAACAGCCGCGACTTGGGCGGCTCACCCCTCCACTTT. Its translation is CANSRDLGGSPLHF.

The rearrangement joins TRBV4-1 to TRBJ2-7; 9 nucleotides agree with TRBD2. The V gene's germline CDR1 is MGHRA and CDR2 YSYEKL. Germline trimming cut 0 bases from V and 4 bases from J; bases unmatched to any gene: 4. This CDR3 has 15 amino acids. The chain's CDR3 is CASSQDASGTYEQYF. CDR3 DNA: TGCGCCAGCAGCCAAGATGCTAGCGGGACGTACGAGCAGTACTTC.

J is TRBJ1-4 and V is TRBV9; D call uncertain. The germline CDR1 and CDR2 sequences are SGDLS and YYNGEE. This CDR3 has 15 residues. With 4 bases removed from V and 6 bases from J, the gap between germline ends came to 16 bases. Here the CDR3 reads CASSMGVSGDEKLFF. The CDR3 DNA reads TGTGCCAGCAGCATGGGAGTCAGTGGGGATGAAAAACTGTTTTTT. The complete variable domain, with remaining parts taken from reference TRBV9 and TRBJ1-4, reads DSGVTQTPKHLITATGQRVTLRCSPRSGDLSVYWYQQSLDQGLQFLIQYYNGEERAKGNILERFSAQQFPDLHSELNLSSLELGDSALYFCASSMGVSGDEKLFFGSGTQLSVL.

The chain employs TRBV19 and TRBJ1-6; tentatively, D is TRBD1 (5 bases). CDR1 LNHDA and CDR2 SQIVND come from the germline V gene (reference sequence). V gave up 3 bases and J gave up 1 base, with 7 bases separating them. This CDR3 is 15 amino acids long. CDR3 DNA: TGTGCCAGTAGTATGGCAGGGTCCTATAATTCACCCCTCCACTTT. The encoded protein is CASSMAGSYNSPLHF. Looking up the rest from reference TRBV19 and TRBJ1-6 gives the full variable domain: DGGITQSPKYLFRKEGQNVTLSCEQNLNHDAMYWYRQDPGQGLRLIYYSQIVNDFQKGDIAEGYSVSREKKESFPLTVTSAQKNPTAFYLCASSMAGSYNSPLHFGNGTRLTVT.

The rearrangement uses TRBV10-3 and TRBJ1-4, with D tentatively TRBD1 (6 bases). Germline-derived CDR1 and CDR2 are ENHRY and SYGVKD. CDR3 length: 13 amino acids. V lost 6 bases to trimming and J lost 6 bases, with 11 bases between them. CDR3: CAIRSDSHEKLFF. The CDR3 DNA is TGTGCCATCAGATCGGACAGCCATGAAAAACTGTTTTTT.

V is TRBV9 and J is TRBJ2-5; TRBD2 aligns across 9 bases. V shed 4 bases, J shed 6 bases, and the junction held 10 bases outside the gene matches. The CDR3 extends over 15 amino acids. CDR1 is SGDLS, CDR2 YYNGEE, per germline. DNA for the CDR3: TGTGCCAGCAGCCTCCCAGCGGGGGGCCGGCAGACCCAGTACTTC. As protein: CASSLPAGGRQTQYF.

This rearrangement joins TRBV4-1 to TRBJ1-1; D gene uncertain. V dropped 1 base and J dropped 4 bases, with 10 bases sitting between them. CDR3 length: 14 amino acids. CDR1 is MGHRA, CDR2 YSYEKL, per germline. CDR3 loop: CASSQVTAATEAFF. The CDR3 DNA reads TGCGCCAGCAGCCAAGTCACGGCTGCCACTGAAGCTTTCTTT.

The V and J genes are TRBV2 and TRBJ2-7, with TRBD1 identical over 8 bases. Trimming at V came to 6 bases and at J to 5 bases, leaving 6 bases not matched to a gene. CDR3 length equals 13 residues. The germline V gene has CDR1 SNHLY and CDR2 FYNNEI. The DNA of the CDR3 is TGTGCCAGCAGGCCGGACAGGGCTAACGAGCAGTACTTC. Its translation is CASRPDRANEQYF.

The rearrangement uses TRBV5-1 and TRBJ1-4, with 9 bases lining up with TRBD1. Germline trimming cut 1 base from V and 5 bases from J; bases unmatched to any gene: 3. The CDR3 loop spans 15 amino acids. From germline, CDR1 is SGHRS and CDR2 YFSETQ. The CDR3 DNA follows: TGCGCCAGCAGCTTGACAGGGGGCGGAAATGAAAAACTGTTTTTT. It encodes CASSLTGGGNEKLFF.

The CDR3 region is CASSASGSIRELFF. For the CDR3, the DNA is TGTGCCAGCAGCGCTAGCGGGAGTATCAGGGAGCTGTTTTTT. The rearrangement links TRBV9 to TRBJ2-2, with 10 bases identical to TRBD2. Unmatched junction bases numbered 5, after V lost 3 bases and J lost 9 bases. This CDR3 contains 14 residues. CDR1 is SGDLS and CDR2 is YYNGEE in the germline V gene. Looking up the rest from reference TRBV9 and TRBJ2-2 gives the full variable domain: DSGVTQTPKHLITATGQRVTLRCSPRSGDLSVYWYQQSLDQGLQFLIQYYNGEERAKGNILERFSAQQFPDLHSELNLSSLELGDSALYFCASSASGSIRELFFGEGSRLTVL.

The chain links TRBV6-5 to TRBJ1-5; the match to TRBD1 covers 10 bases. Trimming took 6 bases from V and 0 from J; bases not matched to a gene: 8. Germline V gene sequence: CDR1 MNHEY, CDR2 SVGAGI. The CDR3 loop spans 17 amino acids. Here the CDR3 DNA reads TGTGCCAGCAGCTTAGAGGGGACAGGGGATAGCAATCAGCCCCAGCATTTT. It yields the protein CASSLEGTGDSNQPQHF.

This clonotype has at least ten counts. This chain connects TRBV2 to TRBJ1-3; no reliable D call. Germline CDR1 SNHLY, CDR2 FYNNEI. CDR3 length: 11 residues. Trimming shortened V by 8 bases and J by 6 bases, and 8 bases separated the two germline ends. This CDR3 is CASRRINTIYF. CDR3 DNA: TGTGCCAGCCGAAGAATAAACACCATATATTTT. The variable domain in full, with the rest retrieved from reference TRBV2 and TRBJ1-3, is EPEVTQTPSHQVTQMGQEVILRCVPISNHLYFYWYRQILGQKVEFLVSFYNNEISEKSEIFDDQFSVERPDGSNFTLKIRSTKLEDSAMYFCASRRINTIYFGEGSWLTVV.